This T cell receptor beta chain came from a study of monozygotic twins with inflammatory bowel disease. The CDR3 spans 15 residues. TCRdb re-called the 5' RACE reads; every CDR3 protein appears as one record, without DNA. Here the sample table reports 330,000 or so distinct CDR3 sequences. The receptor comes from a human donor with ulcerative colitis or Crohn's disease, or a healthy co-twin of an affected twin (not recorded which). The sequenced material came from blood. The V call is TRBV12-3 or TRBV12-4, the J call TRBJ2-3. The CDR3 is CASGFGVGVLDTQYF.